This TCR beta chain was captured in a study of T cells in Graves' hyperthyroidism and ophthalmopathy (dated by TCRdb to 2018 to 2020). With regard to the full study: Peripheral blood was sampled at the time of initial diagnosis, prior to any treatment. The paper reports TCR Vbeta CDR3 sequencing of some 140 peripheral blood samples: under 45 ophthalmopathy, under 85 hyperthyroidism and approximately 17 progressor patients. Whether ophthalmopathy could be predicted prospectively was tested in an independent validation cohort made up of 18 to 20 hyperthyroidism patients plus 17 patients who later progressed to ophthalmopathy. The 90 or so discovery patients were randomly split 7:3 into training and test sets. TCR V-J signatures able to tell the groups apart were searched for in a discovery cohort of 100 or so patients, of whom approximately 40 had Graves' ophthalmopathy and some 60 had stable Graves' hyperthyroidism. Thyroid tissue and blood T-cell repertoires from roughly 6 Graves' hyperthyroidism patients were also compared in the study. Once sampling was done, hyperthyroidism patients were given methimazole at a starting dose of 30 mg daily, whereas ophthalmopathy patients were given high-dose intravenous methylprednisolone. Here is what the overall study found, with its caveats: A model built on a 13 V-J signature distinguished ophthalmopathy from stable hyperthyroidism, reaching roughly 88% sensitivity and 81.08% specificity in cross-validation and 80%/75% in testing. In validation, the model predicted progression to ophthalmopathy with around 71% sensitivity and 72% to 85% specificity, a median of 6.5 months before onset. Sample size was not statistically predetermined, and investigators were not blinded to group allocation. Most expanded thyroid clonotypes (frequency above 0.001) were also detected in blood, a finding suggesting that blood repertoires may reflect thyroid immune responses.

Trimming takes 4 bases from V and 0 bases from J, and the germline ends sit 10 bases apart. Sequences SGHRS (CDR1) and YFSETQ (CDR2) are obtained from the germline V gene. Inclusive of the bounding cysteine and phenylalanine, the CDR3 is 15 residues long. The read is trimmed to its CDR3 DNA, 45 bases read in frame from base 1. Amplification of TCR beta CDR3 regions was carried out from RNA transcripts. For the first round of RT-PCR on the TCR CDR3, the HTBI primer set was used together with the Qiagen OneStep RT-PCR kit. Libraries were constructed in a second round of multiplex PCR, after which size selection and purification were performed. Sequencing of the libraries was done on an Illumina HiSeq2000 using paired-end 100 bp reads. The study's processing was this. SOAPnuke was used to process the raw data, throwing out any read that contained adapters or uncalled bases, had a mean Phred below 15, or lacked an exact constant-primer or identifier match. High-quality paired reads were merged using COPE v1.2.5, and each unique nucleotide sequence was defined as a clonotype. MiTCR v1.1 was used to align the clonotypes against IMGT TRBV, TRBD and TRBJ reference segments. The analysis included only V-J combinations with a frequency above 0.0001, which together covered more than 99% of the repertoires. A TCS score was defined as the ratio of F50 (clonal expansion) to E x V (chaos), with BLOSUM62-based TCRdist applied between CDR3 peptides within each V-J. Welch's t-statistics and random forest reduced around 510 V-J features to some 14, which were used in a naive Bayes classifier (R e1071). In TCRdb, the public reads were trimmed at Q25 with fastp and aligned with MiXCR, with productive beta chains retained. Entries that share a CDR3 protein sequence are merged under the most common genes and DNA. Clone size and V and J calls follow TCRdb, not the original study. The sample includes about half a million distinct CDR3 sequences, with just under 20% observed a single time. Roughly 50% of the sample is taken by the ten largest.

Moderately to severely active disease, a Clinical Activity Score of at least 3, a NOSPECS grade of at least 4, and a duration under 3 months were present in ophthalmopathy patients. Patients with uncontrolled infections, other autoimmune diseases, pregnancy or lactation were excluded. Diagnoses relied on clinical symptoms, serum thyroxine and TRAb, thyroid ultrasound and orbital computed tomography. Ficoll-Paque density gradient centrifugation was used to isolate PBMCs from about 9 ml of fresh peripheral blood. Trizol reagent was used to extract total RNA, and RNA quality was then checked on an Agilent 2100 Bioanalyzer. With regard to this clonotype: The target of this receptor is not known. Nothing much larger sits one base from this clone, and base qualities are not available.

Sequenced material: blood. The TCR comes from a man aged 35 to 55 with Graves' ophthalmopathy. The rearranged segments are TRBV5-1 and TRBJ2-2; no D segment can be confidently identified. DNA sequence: TGCGCCAGCAGCGGCAGCGTTTCGAACACCGGGGAGCTGTTTTTT. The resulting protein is CASSGSVSNTGELFF.